This entry lists 25 T cell receptor beta chains sequenced from one sample in a study of graft-versus-host responses after intestinal transplantation. TCRdb's table, derived via immunoSEQ multiplex PCR, lists solely in-frame clones and lacks some. The table includes roughly 110,000 clones, about 92% detected once. Their target antigens are unknown. Sample: unstimulated CD8+ T cells sorted from spleen or lymph node cells, taken before transplant. The receptor set was obtained from a human donor who was the organ donor for an intestinal transplant.

The J gene is TRBJ2-5, the V gene TRBV27; the D gene is possibly TRBD1 (6 bases). The CDR3 extends over 14 amino acids. Trimming left V 6 bases short and J 2 bases short, with 13 bases between. Germline loops: CDR1 MNHEY, CDR2 SMNVEV (reference sequence). The CDR3 nucleotides are TGTGCCAGCAGACGTACAGGGACACAAGAGACCCAGTACTTC. Its translation: CASRRTGTQETQYF.

The chain joins TRBV7-9 to TRBJ1-1; 11 nucleotides align to TRBD1. The V segment lost 1 base and the J segment 5 bases; nucleotides outside the gene matches: 0. The CDR3 has 14 amino acids. The germline gives CDR1 SEHNR, CDR2 FQNEAQ (reference sequence). The CDR3 here is CASSLGDRGTEAFF. The CDR3 bases are TGTGCCAGCAGCTTAGGGGACAGGGGGACTGAAGCTTTCTTT.

V gene TRBV7-9 combines with J gene TRBJ2-7; 7 bases are shared with TRBD2. J was trimmed by 5 bases and V by 6 bases; bases with no gene match: 13. The CDR3 has 15 amino acids. The germline gives CDR1 SEHNR, CDR2 FQNEAQ (reference sequence). The CDR3 region has the DNA TGTGCCAGCAGTTCGTATGGGGGAGGGATTGACGAGCAGTACTTC. It encodes CASSSYGGGIDEQYF.

V usage is TRBV12-5 and J usage is TRBJ2-4, with 12 nucleotides matching TRBD1. The germline V gene encodes CDR1 LGHNT and CDR2 FRNRAP. Trimming took 4 bases from V and 4 from J; bases not matched to a gene: 5. The CDR3 sequence is 16 residues long. The CDR3 DNA follows: TGTGCTAGTGGTTGCCGGGACAGGGGGCCGAAAAACATTCAGTACTTC. This encodes CASGCRDRGPKNIQYF.

This chain connects TRBV7-9 to TRBJ2-5, with a tentative D call TRBD1 (8 bases). V was cut by 3 bases and J by 3 bases, with 26 bases left in between. The CDR3 is made up of 19 amino acids. CDR1 is SEHNR, CDR2 FQNEAQ, per germline (reference sequence). DNA for the CDR3: TGTGCCAGCAGCTTCGAGTACGCGGGGTACAGGGGGGGAAAAGAGACCCAGTACTTC. The encoded protein is CASSFEYAGYRGGKETQYF.

This clone was observed once. The chain combines TRBV5-8 with TRBJ1-2; weak D call: TRBD1 (5 bases). Germline CDR1 SGHTS, CDR2 YDEGEE. V lost 0 bases and J lost 3, with 12 bases in between. The CDR3 is made up of 15 amino acids. The CDR3 coding sequence is TGTGCCAGCAGCTTGGGCGGGGGAAATTACTATGGCTACACCTTC. Encoded protein: CASSLGGGNYYGYTF.

This chain joins TRBV9 and TRBJ2-7; 9 nucleotides match TRBD2. Germline V gives CDR1 SGDLS, CDR2 YYNGEE. The CDR3 extends over 17 amino acids. J was trimmed by 6 bases and V by 3 bases; bases with no gene match: 16. This CDR3 is CASSAGGREGHRGEQYF. CDR3 bases: TGTGCCAGCAGCGCCGGGGGGCGGGAGGGCCACAGGGGCGAGCAGTACTTC.

The sample holds one count of this clone. The CDR3 region is CASSLFHRGLSTDTQYF. The CDR3, as DNA: TGTGCCAGCAGCTTATTTCACAGGGGCCTTAGCACAGATACGCAGTATTTT. V usage is TRBV7-9 and J usage is TRBJ2-3, with 7 bases that match TRBD1. Germline V CDR1 and CDR2: SEHNR, FQNEAQ (reference sequence). With 2 bases clipped from V and 0 bases from J, the junction kept 8 bases outside the gene matches. The CDR3 runs 17 residues. The full variable domain, its missing parts supplied by reference TRBV7-9 and TRBJ2-3, is DTGVSQNPRHKITKRGQNVTFRCDPISEHNRLYWYRQTLGQGPEFLTYFQNEAQLEKSRLLSDRFSAERPKGSFSTLEIQRTEQGDSAMYLCASSLFHRGLSTDTQYFGPGTRLTVL.

This chain joins TRBV28 and TRBJ2-5; a weak D match, TRBD1 (8 bases). The CDR3 covers 18 residues. CDR1 is MDHEN, CDR2 SYDVKM, per germline. The V end was cut by 5 bases, the J end by 2 bases, with 24 bases between. In DNA form, the CDR3 reads TGTGCCAGCAGTCCCAGGGGGCCGAGACTAGCAGTACAAGAGACCCAGTACTTC. Its translation is CASSPRGPRLAVQETQYF.

This chain connects TRBV28 to TRBJ2-1; 12 bases line up with TRBD2. J gave up 7 bases and V 5 bases, and 3 bases lay outside the gene matches. The CDR3 has 14 amino acids. The germline V gene encodes CDR1 MDHEN and CDR2 SYDVKM. The CDR3 DNA reads TGTGCCAGCAGTGATACTAGCGGGAGGAATGAGCAGTTCTTC. Translating it yields CASSDTSGRNEQFF.

V and J are TRBV13 and TRBJ2-1; 10 bases align to TRBD2. V trimming: 5 bases; J trimming: 1 base; junction bases outside the gene matches: 5. In germline, CDR1 is PRHDT, CDR2 FYEKMQ (reference sequence). This CDR3 is 16 amino acids long. CDR3 coding DNA: TGTGCCAGCAGCCTACCTAGCGGGAGTTCCTACAATGAGCAGTTCTTC. Its translation: CASSLPSGSSYNEQFF.

This rearrangement joins TRBV27 to TRBJ2-5; no clear D. Per the germline V gene, CDR1 is MNHEY and CDR2 is SMNVEV (reference sequence). The CDR3 is made up of 14 amino acids. The V end lost 4 bases, the J end lost 2 bases, and 11 bases lay between the germline ends. The CDR3 is CASSSDRIQETQYF. The CDR3 nucleotides are TGTGCCAGCAGTTCCGACCGAATACAAGAGACCCAGTACTTC.

This clone was picked up one time. The genes are TRBV6-4 and TRBJ2-5, with D perhaps matching TRBD2 (5 bases). Looked up from germline, CDR1 is MRHNA and CDR2 is SNTAGT. The ends were cut back, 6 bases at V and 0 bases at J, with 14 bases in the middle. The CDR3 totals 15 residues. CDR3 sequence: CASSPIRRYQETQYF. As DNA, the CDR3 is TGTGCCAGCAGCCCCATCCGGAGGTACCAAGAGACCCAGTACTTC.

The table lists this clone with a count of one. The rearrangement joins TRBV15 to TRBJ1-3, with TRBD1 as a possible D gene (6 bases). CDR3 length: 18 amino acids. Trimming stripped 0 bases from V and 0 bases from J, with 15 bases between. CDR1 LNHNV and CDR2 YYDKDF come from the germline V gene (reference sequence). DNA for the CDR3: TGTGCCACCAGCAGAGATTTGGCAGGGGTGAGCTCTGGAAACACCATATATTTT. Amino acid sequence: CATSRDLAGVSSGNTIYF.

The CDR3 loop reads CASSDNYGYTF. The CDR3 nucleotides are TGTGCCAGCAGTGACAACTATGGCTACACCTTC. The chain links TRBV2 to TRBJ1-2; D unclear. This CDR3 spans 11 amino acids. The V gene lost 3 bases and the J gene lost 2 bases, with 1 base spanning the gap. Per the germline V gene, CDR1 is SNHLY and CDR2 is FYNNEI. The full variable domain, completed using reference TRBV2 and TRBJ1-2, is EPEVTQTPSHQVTQMGQEVILRCVPISNHLYFYWYRQILGQKVEFLVSFYNNEISEKSEIFDDQFSVERPDGSNFTLKIRSTKLEDSAMYFCASSDNYGYTFGSGTRLTVV.

The chain uses TRBV11-2 and TRBJ2-3; D is undetermined. The V and J ends lost 5 bases and 5 bases respectively, with 5 bases between them. The germline V gene encodes CDR1 SGHAT and CDR2 FQNNGV. The CDR3 has 11 amino acids. CDR3 DNA: TGTGCCAGCAGCCCCAAAGATACGCAGTATTTT. It specifies CASSPKDTQYF.

The chain combines TRBV6-5 with TRBJ2-5; tentatively, D is TRBD2 (7 bases). The V end was cut by 5 bases, the J end by 1 base, with 14 bases between. Germline V lookup: CDR1 MNHEY, CDR2 SVGAGI. The CDR3 totals 15 residues. As DNA, the CDR3 is TGTGCCAGCAGTGGGGGCCTAGCGGTCCAAGAGACCCAGTACTTC. It is translated as CASSGGLAVQETQYF.

This sequence joins TRBV27 and TRBJ2-1; 12 bases agree with TRBD2. CDR1 is MNHEY, CDR2 SMNVEV, per germline (reference sequence). CDR3 size: 13 residues. With 3 bases clipped from V and 14 bases from J, the junction kept 5 bases outside the gene matches. The CDR3 DNA reads TGTGCCAGCAGTTTTTCTAGCGGGAGGGCCAAGTTCTTC. As protein: CASSFSSGRAKFF.

V and J are TRBV9 and TRBJ2-6; D is unclear. Trimming cost V 0 bases and J 0 bases, with 4 bases left between them. Germline assignment: CDR1 SGDLS and CDR2 YYNGEE. This CDR3 contains 15 residues. The chain's CDR3 is CASSVDGSGANVLTF. In DNA, the CDR3 is TGTGCCAGCAGCGTAGACGGCTCTGGGGCCAACGTCCTGACTTTC.

This clone was seen a single time. This chain joins TRBV10-3 and TRBJ2-5; D may be TRBD2 (6 bases). The J call is in doubt because the DNA end fits TRBJ2-7 better. CDR1 and CDR2 (germline): ENHRY, SYGVKD. The CDR3 runs 15 residues. The DNA for the CDR3 is TGTGCCATCAGTGGCCCGGGACTCCAAACCTACGAGCAGTACTTC. Protein: CAISGPGLQTYEQYF.

The count of this clone is one. The V call is TRBV18, the J call TRBJ2-7; D unclear. This CDR3 contains 15 residues. V dropped 8 bases and J dropped 4 bases, with 21 bases sitting between them. Per the germline V gene, CDR1 is KGHSH and CDR2 is LQKENI. CDR3 in amino acids: CASPGEPVMGYEQYF. The CDR3 bases are TGTGCCAGCCCCGGAGAGCCCGTGATGGGATACGAGCAGTACTTC.

This clone is a singleton in its sample. The chain recombines TRBV30 with TRBJ2-1, with 12 bases identical to TRBD2. In germline, CDR1 is GTSNPN, CDR2 SVGIG (reference sequence). J gave up 0 bases and V 3 bases, and 0 bases lay outside the gene matches. This CDR3 has 15 amino acids. CDR3 nucleotides: TGTGCCTGGAGGACTAGCGGGAGCTCCTACAATGAGCAGTTCTTC. Translation: CAWRTSGSSYNEQFF.

This clone has only a few counts. The chain uses TRBV6-5 and TRBJ2-7; D might be TRBD1 (6 bases). The CDR3 has 14 amino acids. V lost 7 bases and J 2 bases, leaving 15 bases between the germline ends. CDR1 MNHEY and CDR2 SVGAGI come from the germline V gene. CDR3 nucleotides: TGTGCCAGCATAACCGAGCAGGGGACCTACGAGCAGTACTTC. Amino acid sequence: CASITEQGTYEQYF.

The rearrangement links TRBV10-2 to TRBJ2-7, with D possibly called TRBD1 or TRBD2 (5 bases each). CDR1 and CDR2 from the germline V gene are WSHSY and SAAADI. This CDR3 has 12 residues. The ends were cut back, 3 bases at V and 6 bases at J, with 9 bases in the middle. The CDR3 protein is CASSDSGTEQYF. The CDR3 region has the DNA TGCGCCAGCAGTGACTCAGGGACCGAGCAGTACTTC.

This chain connects TRBV10-3 to TRBJ2-5, with TRBD2 matching 7 bases. Unmatched junction bases numbered 11, after V lost 0 bases and J lost 4 bases. The CDR3 extends over 17 amino acids. Germline V gives CDR1 ENHRY, CDR2 SYGVKD. The CDR3 sequence: CAISESAGVRGRETQYF. CDR3 nucleotides: TGTGCCATCAGTGAGTCGGCGGGAGTCCGTGGAAGAGAGACCCAGTACTTC.